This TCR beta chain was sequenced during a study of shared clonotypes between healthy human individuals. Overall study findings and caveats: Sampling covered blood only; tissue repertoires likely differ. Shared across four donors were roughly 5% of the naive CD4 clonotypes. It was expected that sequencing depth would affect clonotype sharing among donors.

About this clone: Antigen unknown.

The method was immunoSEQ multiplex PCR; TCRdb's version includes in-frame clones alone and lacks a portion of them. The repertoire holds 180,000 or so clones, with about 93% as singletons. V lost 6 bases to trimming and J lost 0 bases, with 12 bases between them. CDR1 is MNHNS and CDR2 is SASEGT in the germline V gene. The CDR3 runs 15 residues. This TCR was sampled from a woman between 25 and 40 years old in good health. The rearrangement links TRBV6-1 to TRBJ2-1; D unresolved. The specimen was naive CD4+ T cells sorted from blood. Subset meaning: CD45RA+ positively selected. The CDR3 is CASSLTHYSYNEQFF. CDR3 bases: TGTGCCAGCAGCCTGACTCACTACTCCTACAATGAGCAGTTCTTC.